This T cell receptor beta chain was documented in a study of T cell repertoires in cytomegalovirus infection (dated by TCRdb to about 2019). Notes on the research overall: Because public TCR beta signatures pointed to carriage of CMV infection together with the matching HLA type, the HLA type of each donor mattered for the analysis. What the study reported, not specific to this receptor: In both this cohort and an independent roughly 360-donor cohort, the cumulative frequency of public TCR beta family members distinguished carriers of CMV infection plus the relevant HLA type. In the ex vivo response, HLA-C-restricted CMV-specific TCR beta clonotypes were dominant, and in two of eight donors the single most frequent clonotype came from this HLA-C-restricted group.

This clonotype was seen a few times. Its recognized antigen is unknown. No quality values exist for individual bases; no much larger clone is one base distant. The CDR3 sequence holds 13 residues, the cysteine and phenylalanine included. Only the CDR3 region is kept as DNA, spanning 39 bases read in frame from base 1. The V and J ends are trimmed by 2 bases and 7 bases, leaving 8 bases between them. Sequences LNHDA (CDR1) and SQIVND (CDR2) are obtained from the germline V gene (reference sequence). Sequencing took place on an Illumina HiSeq 1500. Clones were called with MiXCR by TCRdb after fastp trimmed the public reads at Q25, and only in-frame beta chains were retained. Entries are consolidated by CDR3 protein sequence, retaining the most common genes and DNA. The sample contains 450,000 to 650,000 distinct CDR3 sequences, around 27% of them found a single time. The ten largest clonotypes hold 13% of the sample.

The sample comprised PBMCs. The sequence is built from TRBV19 and TRBJ2-2; the D segment cannot be called with confidence. This sequence was found in a human donor in good health (CMV status not recorded). Some clones in this sample may be carry-over from other donors' samples. The DNA is as follows: TGTGCCAGTAGTATAATTAATGGCGGGGAGCTGTTTTTT. This gives the protein CASSIINGGELFF. When the CDR3 is completed using the reference TRBV19 and TRBJ2-2 genes on either side, the full variable domain is DGGITQSPKYLFRKEGQNVTLSCEQNLNHDAMYWYRQDPGQGLRLIYYSQIVNDFQKGDIAEGYSVSREKKESFPLTVTSAQKNPTAFYLCASSIINGGELFFGEGSRLTVL.